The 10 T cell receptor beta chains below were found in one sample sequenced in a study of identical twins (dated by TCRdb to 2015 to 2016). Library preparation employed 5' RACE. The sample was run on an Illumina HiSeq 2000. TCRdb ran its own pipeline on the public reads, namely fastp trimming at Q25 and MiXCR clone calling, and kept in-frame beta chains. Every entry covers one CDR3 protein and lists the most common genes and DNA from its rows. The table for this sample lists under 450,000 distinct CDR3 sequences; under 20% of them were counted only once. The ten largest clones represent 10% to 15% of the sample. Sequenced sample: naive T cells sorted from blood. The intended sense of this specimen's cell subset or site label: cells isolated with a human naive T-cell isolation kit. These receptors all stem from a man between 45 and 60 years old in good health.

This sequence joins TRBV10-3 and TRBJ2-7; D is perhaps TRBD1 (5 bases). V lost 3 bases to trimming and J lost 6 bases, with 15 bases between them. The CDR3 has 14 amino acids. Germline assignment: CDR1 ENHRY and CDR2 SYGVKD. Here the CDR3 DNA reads TGTGCCATCAGTGAATCGGCAGGGAATGGCGAGCAGTACTTC. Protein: CAISESAGNGEQYF.

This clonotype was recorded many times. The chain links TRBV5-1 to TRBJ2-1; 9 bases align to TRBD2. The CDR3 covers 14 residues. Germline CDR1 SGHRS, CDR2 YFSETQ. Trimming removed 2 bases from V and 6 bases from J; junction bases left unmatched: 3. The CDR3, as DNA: TGCGCCAGCAGCTTTGGGACTAGCTTCAATGAGCAGTTCTTC. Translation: CASSFGTSFNEQFF. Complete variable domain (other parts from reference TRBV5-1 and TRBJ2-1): KAGVTQTPRYLIKTRGQQVTLSCSPISGHRSVSWYQQTPGQGLQFLFEYFSETQRNKGNFPGRFSGRQFSNSRSEMNVSTLELGDSALYLCASSFGTSFNEQFFGPGTRLTVL.

CDR3 bases: TGTGCCAGCAGCTTAGCAAGCGGGAGGTCGAGCTACGAGCAGTACTTC. It encodes CASSLASGRSSYEQYF. The rearrangement links TRBV7-9 to TRBJ2-7; TRBD2 matches 9 bases. Unmatched junction bases numbered 6, after V lost 0 bases and J lost 3 bases. Per germline, CDR1 SEHNR and CDR2 FQNEAQ (reference sequence). CDR3 length: 16 residues.

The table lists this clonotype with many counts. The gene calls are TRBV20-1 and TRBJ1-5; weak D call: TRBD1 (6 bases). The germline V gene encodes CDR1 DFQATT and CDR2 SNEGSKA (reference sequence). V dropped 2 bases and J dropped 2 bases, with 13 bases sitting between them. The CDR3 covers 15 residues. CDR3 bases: TGCAGTGCTAGACGGGGGGCGGGTGGCAATCAGCCCCAGCATTTT. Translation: CSARRGAGGNQPQHF.

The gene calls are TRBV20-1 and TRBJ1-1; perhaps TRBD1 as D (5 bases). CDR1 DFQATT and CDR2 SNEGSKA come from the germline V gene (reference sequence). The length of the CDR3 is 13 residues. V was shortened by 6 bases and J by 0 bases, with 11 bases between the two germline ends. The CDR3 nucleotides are TGCAGTGCCACGGGACGGGTGAACACTGAAGCTTTCTTT. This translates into CSATGRVNTEAFF.

CDR3 nucleotide sequence: TGTGCCAGCAGCCAAGAAAGGCTAGGGGATGAGCAGTTCTTC. Translated: CASSQERLGDEQFF. V gene TRBV4-2 combines with J gene TRBJ2-1; D is possibly TRBD1 (5 bases). The germline V gene has CDR1 LGHNA and CDR2 YNFKEQ. Trimming left V 0 bases short and J 8 bases short, with 11 bases between. This CDR3 is 14 amino acids long.

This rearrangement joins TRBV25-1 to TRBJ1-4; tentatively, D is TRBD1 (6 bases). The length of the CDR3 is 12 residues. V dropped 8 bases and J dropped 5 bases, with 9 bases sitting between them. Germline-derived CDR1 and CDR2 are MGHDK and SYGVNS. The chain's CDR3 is CASRGHNEKLFF. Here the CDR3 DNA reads TGTGCCAGCCGGGGACACAATGAAAAACTGTTTTTT.

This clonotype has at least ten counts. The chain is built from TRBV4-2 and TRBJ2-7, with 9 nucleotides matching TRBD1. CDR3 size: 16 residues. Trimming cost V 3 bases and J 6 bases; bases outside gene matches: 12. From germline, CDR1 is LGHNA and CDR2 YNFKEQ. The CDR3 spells CASSQPSGQGFFEQYF. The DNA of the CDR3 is TGTGCCAGCAGCCAGCCCTCGGGACAGGGCTTCTTCGAGCAGTACTTC.

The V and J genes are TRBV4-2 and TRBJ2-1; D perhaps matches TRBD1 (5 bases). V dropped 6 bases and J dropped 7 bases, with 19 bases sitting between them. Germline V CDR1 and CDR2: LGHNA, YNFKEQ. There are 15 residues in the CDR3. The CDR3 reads CASRPIEQEKNEQFF. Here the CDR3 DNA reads TGTGCCAGCAGGCCTATCGAACAGGAAAAAAATGAGCAGTTCTTC.

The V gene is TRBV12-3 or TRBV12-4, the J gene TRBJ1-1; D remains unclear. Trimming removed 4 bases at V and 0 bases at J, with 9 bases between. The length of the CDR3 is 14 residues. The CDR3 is CASSYTGLNTEAFF. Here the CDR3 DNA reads TGTGCCAGCAGTTATACGGGTTTGAACACTGAAGCTTTCTTT.